The clone carrying this TCR beta chain was counted ten times or more. TCRdb reprocessed the 5' RACE reads with MiXCR, giving one entry per CDR3 protein. The sample has hundreds of thousands of distinct CDR3 sequences, 12% seen once. The record originates from a study of T cells after yellow fever vaccination. About the research overall: Preparation of fractions with low cell numbers was performed using SMART-Seq v4 Ultra Low Input.

The CDR3 has 14 residues. The V end was cut by 4 bases, the J end by 0 bases, with 11 bases between. CDR1 and CDR2 (germline): DFQATT, SNEGSKA (reference sequence). The sample consisted of PBMCs, taken on the day of the yellow fever booster vaccination. This TCR was recovered from a young man who received the YFV17D yellow fever vaccine. V and J are TRBV20-1 and TRBJ2-3; tentative D call: TRBD1 (5 bases). CDR3 amino acids: CSAIRDPSTDTQYF. CDR3 nucleotides: TGCAGTGCTATCAGGGATCCGAGCACAGATACGCAGTATTTT.